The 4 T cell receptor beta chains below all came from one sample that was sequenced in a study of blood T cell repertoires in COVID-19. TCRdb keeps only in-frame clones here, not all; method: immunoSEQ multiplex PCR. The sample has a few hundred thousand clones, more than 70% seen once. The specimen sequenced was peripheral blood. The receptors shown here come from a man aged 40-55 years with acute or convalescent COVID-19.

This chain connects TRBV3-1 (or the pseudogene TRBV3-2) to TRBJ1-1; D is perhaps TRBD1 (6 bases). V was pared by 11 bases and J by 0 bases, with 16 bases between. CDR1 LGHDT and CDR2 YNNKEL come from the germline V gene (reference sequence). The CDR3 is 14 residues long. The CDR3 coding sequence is TGTGCCGTCTACCCAGGGGATATGAACACTGAAGCTTTCTTT. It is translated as CAVYPGDMNTEAFF.

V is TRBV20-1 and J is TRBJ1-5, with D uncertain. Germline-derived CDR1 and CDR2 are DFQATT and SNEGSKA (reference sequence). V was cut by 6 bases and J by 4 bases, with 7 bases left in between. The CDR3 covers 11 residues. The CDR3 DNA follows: TGCAGTGCATCCCAAAATCAGCCCCAGCATTTT. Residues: CSASQNQPQHF.

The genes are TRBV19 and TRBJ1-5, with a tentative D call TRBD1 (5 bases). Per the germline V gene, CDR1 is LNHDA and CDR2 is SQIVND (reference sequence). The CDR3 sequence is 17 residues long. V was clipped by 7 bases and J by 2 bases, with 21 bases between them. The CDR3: CASKGRGIVWGNQPQHF. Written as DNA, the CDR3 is TGTGCCAGTAAAGGACGGGGGATCGTGTGGGGCAATCAGCCCCAGCATTTT.

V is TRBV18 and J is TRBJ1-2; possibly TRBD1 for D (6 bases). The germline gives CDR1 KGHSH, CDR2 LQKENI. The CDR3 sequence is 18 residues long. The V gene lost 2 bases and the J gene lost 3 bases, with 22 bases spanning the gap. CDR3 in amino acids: CASSPGPISGGRYYGYTF. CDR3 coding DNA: TGTGCCAGCTCACCAGGGCCCATTAGCGGGGGGCGATACTATGGCTACACCTTC.